These 19 T cell receptor beta chains came from one sample sequenced in a study of cytomegalovirus exposure and HLA in healthy donors. The study ran its PCR with 60 Vbeta and 13 Jbeta primers. The data were produced by immunoSEQ multiplex PCR, yet TCRdb's version contains in-frame clones alone and is incomplete. The data contain fewer than 150,000 clones, approximately 79% of them seen just once; the ten biggest clones take up around 16%. Sequences were obtained from PBMCs. The receptors derive from a man aged 45-65 years in good health and CMV-seropositive.

V is TRBV10-3 and J is TRBJ2-2; 9 nucleotides line up with TRBD2. Germline trimming cut 4 bases from V and 3 bases from J; bases unmatched to any gene: 6. The CDR3 contains 16 residues. The V gene's germline CDR1 is ENHRY and CDR2 SYGVKD. CDR3 in amino acids: CAISVLSGSYTGELFF. CDR3 bases: TGTGCCATCAGTGTACTTAGCGGGAGTTACACCGGGGAGCTGTTTTTT.

The rearrangement uses TRBV15 and TRBJ2-5; D is ambiguous. With the DNA end fitting TRBJ2-7 better, the J assignment may be wrong. The CDR3 runs 13 residues. Germline V gene lookup returns CDR1 LNHNV and CDR2 YYDKDF (reference sequence). CDR3 protein: CATSRRQFYEQYF. CDR3 coding DNA: TGTGCCACCAGCAGGAGGCAGTTCTACGAGCAGTACTTC.

The V and J genes are TRBV5-6 and TRBJ1-1, with D possibly matching TRBD1 (5 bases). Germline-derived CDR1 and CDR2 are SGHDT and YYEEEE. Trimming pared 1 base from V and 8 bases from J, leaving 6 bases between. The length of the CDR3 is 11 residues. In DNA, the CDR3 is TGTGCCAGCAGCTTGTCAGGGGAAGCTTTCTTT. This encodes CASSLSGEAFF.

V and J are TRBV13 and TRBJ1-1; possibly TRBD1 for D (5 bases). This CDR3 has 14 residues. V gave up 2 bases and J gave up 2 bases, with 9 bases separating them. The germline V gene has CDR1 PRHDT and CDR2 FYEKMQ (reference sequence). The CDR3 protein is CASSLRGINTEAFF. In nucleotides, the CDR3 is TGTGCCAGCAGCTTACGGGGGATAAACACTGAAGCTTTCTTT.

The chain uses TRBV6-5 and TRBJ1-1; D gene ambiguous. The germline V gene encodes CDR1 MNHEY and CDR2 SVGAGI. Trimming took off 2 bases at V and 10 bases at J, with 14 bases between the two ends. The CDR3 extends over 13 amino acids. The CDR3 DNA is TGTGCCAGCAGTTACGGCCCCGCCGCGGGAGCTTTCTTT. Encoded protein: CASSYGPAAGAFF.

The chain is built from TRBV10-2 and TRBJ2-5; the match to TRBD1 covers 8 bases. Trimming removed 7 bases from V and 2 bases from J; junction bases left unmatched: 3. The CDR3 covers 13 residues. Germline-derived CDR1 and CDR2 are WSHSY and SAAADI. As DNA, the CDR3 is TGCGCCAGCACCAGGGACAGGCAAGAGACCCAGTACTTC. It translates to CASTRDRQETQYF.

CDR3 nucleotide sequence: TGCGCCAGCCGGACTTTGGCTAGCACAGATACGCAGTATTTT. Translated, it gives CASRTLASTDTQYF. This chain links TRBV5-1 with TRBJ2-3; D is possibly TRBD2 (5 bases). From germline, CDR1 is SGHRS and CDR2 YFSETQ. The CDR3 is 14 amino acids. The germline V and J ends were trimmed by 7 bases and 0 bases, with 12 bases remaining between them.

V and J are TRBV27 and TRBJ2-7, with D perhaps TRBD1 (6 bases). This CDR3 has 14 amino acids. Germline CDR1 reads MNHEY; CDR2 reads SMNVEV (reference sequence). Trimming left V 5 bases short and J 3 bases short, with 14 bases between. This CDR3 reads CASSTRDTYYEQYF. Written as DNA, the CDR3 is TGTGCCAGCAGTACCCGGGACACATACTACGAGCAGTACTTC.

This chain uses TRBV10-3 with TRBJ2-7; D call uncertain. The CDR3 is 16 residues long. The V end lost 4 bases, the J end lost 1 base, and 17 bases lay between the germline ends. Germline loops: CDR1 ENHRY, CDR2 SYGVKD. Here the CDR3 reads CAISVAEGQPSYEQYF. The CDR3 DNA reads TGTGCCATCAGTGTGGCGGAAGGCCAACCATCCTACGAGCAGTACTTC.

The chain recombines TRBV7-9 with TRBJ2-1, with a possible D match to TRBD2 (5 bases). The CDR3 spans 16 residues. Germline V lookup: CDR1 SEHNR, CDR2 FQNEAQ (reference sequence). The germline V and J ends were trimmed by 4 bases and 9 bases, with 22 bases remaining between them. In DNA form, the CDR3 reads TGTGCCAGCAGCTCCCAAACCGGGATGGAAGGTGTTGAGCAGTTCTTC. It is translated as CASSSQTGMEGVEQFF. The whole variable domain, remainder taken from reference TRBV7-9 and TRBJ2-1, is DTGVSQNPRHKITKRGQNVTFRCDPISEHNRLYWYRQTLGQGPEFLTYFQNEAQLEKSRLLSDRFSAERPKGSFSTLEIQRTEQGDSAMYLCASSSQTGMEGVEQFFGPGTRLTVL.

This chain joins TRBV19 and TRBJ1-3; TRBD1 agrees at 7 bases. Germline lookup yields CDR1 LNHDA and CDR2 SQIVND (reference sequence). The CDR3 sequence is 15 residues long. Trimming removed 7 bases from V and 1 base from J; junction bases left unmatched: 7. The CDR3 DNA reads TGTGCCAGTAATGACAGGGCATTTTCTGGAAACACCATATATTTT. It specifies CASNDRAFSGNTIYF.

The chain couples TRBV7-9 to TRBJ1-5; D is perhaps TRBD1 (5 bases). Trimming shortened V by 5 bases and J by 4 bases, and 18 bases separated the two germline ends. The germline V gene has CDR1 SEHNR and CDR2 FQNEAQ (reference sequence). The CDR3 sequence is 16 residues long. For the CDR3, the DNA is TGTGCCAGCAGCCGTTGGGGCGGCGGTGGGAATCAGCCCCAGCATTTT. It codes for CASSRWGGGGNQPQHF. Drawing the rest from reference TRBV7-9 and TRBJ1-5, the complete variable domain is DTGVSQNPRHKITKRGQNVTFRCDPISEHNRLYWYRQTLGQGPEFLTYFQNEAQLEKSRLLSDRFSAERPKGSFSTLEIQRTEQGDSAMYLCASSRWGGGGNQPQHFGDGTRLSIL.

This clone was recorded only once. The chain is built from TRBV5-6 and TRBJ2-1; 10 nucleotides match TRBD2. Trimming took 3 bases from V and 10 from J; bases not matched to a gene: 7. CDR1 and CDR2 from the germline V gene are SGHDT and YYEEEE. The CDR3 is made up of 14 amino acids. CDR3 sequence reads: CASSSLAGVKEQFF. The CDR3 nucleotides read TGTGCCAGCAGCTCCCTAGCGGGAGTAAAAGAGCAGTTCTTC.

J is TRBJ2-1 and V is TRBV19, with a possible D match to TRBD2 (6 bases). V was clipped by 7 bases and J by 6 bases, with 13 bases between them. CDR1 is LNHDA and CDR2 is SQIVND in the germline V gene (reference sequence). The CDR3 covers 13 residues. The CDR3 DNA follows: TGTGCCAGTAAACGGCGGGATAGCAATGAGCAGTTCTTC. Amino acids: CASKRRDSNEQFF.

This clone has a single count. The rearrangement joins TRBV27 to TRBJ2-7; tentative D call: TRBD2 (5 bases). V was shortened by 3 bases and J by 2 bases, with 8 bases between the two germline ends. Germline V gives CDR1 MNHEY, CDR2 SMNVEV (reference sequence). The CDR3 has 13 amino acids. The CDR3, as DNA: TGTGCCAGCAGTTTCGGGAAACCCTACGAGCAGTACTTC. This encodes CASSFGKPYEQYF.

The J gene is TRBJ2-5, the V gene TRBV11-2; the match to TRBD1 covers 7 bases. V lost 1 base and J lost 1; bases outside the gene matches: 6. Looked up from germline, CDR1 is SGHAT and CDR2 is FQNNGV. This CDR3 is 16 amino acids long. The chain's CDR3 is CASSLGSRGFQETQYF. The CDR3, as DNA: TGTGCCAGCAGCTTAGGTTCCAGGGGGTTCCAAGAGACCCAGTACTTC.

This clone was seen only once. The chain combines TRBV6-5 with TRBJ1-1, with D possibly TRBD1 on 6 matching bases. Germline V gene data show CDR1 as MNHEY and CDR2 as SVGAGI. The V end was cut by 2 bases, the J end by 7 bases, with 11 bases between. The CDR3 runs 13 residues. CDR3 sequence: CASSYADRVEAFF. CDR3 nucleotides: TGTGCCAGCAGTTACGCGGACAGAGTTGAAGCTTTCTTT.

The V gene is TRBV5-5, the J gene TRBJ1-5, with a tentative D call TRBD1 (6 bases). With 0 bases removed from V and 6 bases from J, the gap between germline ends came to 10 bases. This CDR3 has 14 amino acids. The germline V gene encodes CDR1 SGHKS and CDR2 YYEKEE (reference sequence). CDR3 sequence reads: CASSLDRVGQPQHF. The CDR3 bases are TGTGCCAGCAGCTTGGACAGGGTGGGTCAGCCCCAGCATTTT.

V is TRBV11-3 and J is TRBJ1-2; 9 bases align to TRBD1. The germline CDR1 and CDR2 sequences are SGHNT and YENEEA. There are 15 residues in the CDR3. Trimming at V came to 5 bases and at J to 7 bases, leaving 11 bases not matched to a gene. The CDR3 protein is CASSAPGQGMSGYTF. CDR3 DNA sequence: TGTGCCAGCAGCGCCCCGGGACAGGGTATGTCTGGCTACACCTTC.